The entry below describes one TCR beta chain. There are a few counts of this clonotype. Its antigen is not yet known. Qualities for individual bases were not recorded, and no much larger clone is one base off. Including the terminal cysteine and phenylalanine, the CDR3 comprises 16 residues. The retained sequence is limited to the CDR3, 48 bases, with the frame set at the first base. V loses 6 bases at its end and J loses 1 base; junction bases beyond the gene matches: 11. The CDR1 and CDR2 encoded by the germline V gene are MDHEN and SYDVKM. Every donor was a healthy Caucasian. The twin cohort comprised three pairs of female monozygotic twins, all aged about 18 to 30 years. Positive isolation kits from Invitrogen were used to isolate the CD4+ and CD8+ T cell populations. This sample was included in a study of identical twins (TCRdb year 2016). For context, the study as a whole: To test whether fetal clonotypes persist, the study used deep sequencing on TCR alpha and beta repertoires from monozygotic twins, unrelated adults of various ages, and cord blood. To rule out contamination, the twin experiments were replicated at different times with different library preparation protocols. The investigation overall reported the following: In monozygotic twins, out-of-frame TCR alpha sharing was systematically underestimated by recombination models, although the models agreed with sharing between unrelated individuals. Abundant cord blood beta clonotypes had fewer insertions, young adult naive repertoires showed a similar but weaker trend, and memory repertoires showed no such trend. Invariant T cells such as MAIT and iNKT could partly confound zero-insertion analyses, though diverse VJ usage argued against this for most clonotypes. A weaker excess of twin sharing was found in beta out-of-frame sequences because the signal-to-noise ratio was lowered by fewer shared sequences. Out-of-frame TCR alpha sequences shared between twins showed an excess of low generation-probability sequences compared with coincidental sharing between unrelated individuals. Because the same donors could not be followed over many years, the conclusions depended on cross-sectional statistical analysis.

Receptor libraries were prepared by 5' RACE. For sequencing, an Illumina HiSeq 2000 was employed. Template switching introduced a universal primer binding site; the final cDNA contained a unique molecular identifier, enabling accurate counting of TCR cDNA molecules. First-strand cDNA for TCR alpha and beta chains was synthesized from specific primers in the conserved constant-segment region. Each cDNA library was double barcoded, with a SMART-Mk sample barcode plus Illumina barcodes, to control for contamination. TruSeq adapter sequences along with Illumina sample barcodes were introduced in two successive PCR steps. The Illumina HiSeq platform was used with custom primers to sequence TCR alpha and beta cDNA libraries. Per the authors' processing: Unique molecular identifiers were extracted from raw reads with MiGEC, and CDR3 positions were determined with MiXCR. Recombination models were inferred per individual with the repgenHMM and IGoR tools using an EM algorithm. Shared clonotype analysis was performed with the tcR package in R, normalizing sharing by the product of cloneset sizes. To study raw recombination without the effects of thymic and clonal selection, out-of-frame nonproductive sequences were analyzed. TCRdb trimmed the raw reads at Q25, called clones with MiXCR and kept productive beta chains. Each entry merges the rows of one CDR3 protein and shows their most common DNA and genes. TCRdb assigned the V and J calls; the authors' analysis was not used. The sample has under 250,000 distinct CDR3 sequences on record, 6% to 8.5% of them singletons. The ten largest make up 5% to 6% of the sample.

The sample also formed part of further work on yellow fever vaccine responses in identical twins. The other study reports the following: According to the authors, in identical twins the way T cells responded to vaccination appeared partly convergent and partly personalized. In identical twins, the study followed T cell clones that responded to the vaccine with precision.

This chain joins TRBV28 to TRBJ1-1; 7 junctional bases match TRBD1. The sequenced sample was CD8+ T cells sorted from blood. The sequence was collected from a woman aged 18-29 years in good health. The sequence in DNA is TGTGCCAGCAGGCCCGAAGACAGGGACGCGAACACTGAAGCTTTCTTT. This sequence encodes CASRPEDRDANTEAFF.